Sequencing of this T cell receptor beta chain was carried out in a study of technical replicates of blood from several donors. Here immunoSEQ multiplex PCR was the method, and the copy in TCRdb shows in-frame clones only, minus some. The sample lists around 76,000 clones; 91% were seen once. This CDR3 region has 14 residues. Looked up from germline, CDR1 is SEHNR and CDR2 is FQNEAQ (reference sequence). Trimming pared 3 bases from V and 3 bases from J, leaving 11 bases between. Sequencing was carried out using T cells isolated from PBMCs. The chain links TRBV7-9 to TRBJ1-1; tentative D call: TRBD1 (6 bases). The TCR originated in a human donor in good health. The DNA of the CDR3 is TGTGCCAGCAGCTTCCAGGGGACCTACACTGAAGCTTTCTTT. This encodes CASSFQGTYTEAFF.